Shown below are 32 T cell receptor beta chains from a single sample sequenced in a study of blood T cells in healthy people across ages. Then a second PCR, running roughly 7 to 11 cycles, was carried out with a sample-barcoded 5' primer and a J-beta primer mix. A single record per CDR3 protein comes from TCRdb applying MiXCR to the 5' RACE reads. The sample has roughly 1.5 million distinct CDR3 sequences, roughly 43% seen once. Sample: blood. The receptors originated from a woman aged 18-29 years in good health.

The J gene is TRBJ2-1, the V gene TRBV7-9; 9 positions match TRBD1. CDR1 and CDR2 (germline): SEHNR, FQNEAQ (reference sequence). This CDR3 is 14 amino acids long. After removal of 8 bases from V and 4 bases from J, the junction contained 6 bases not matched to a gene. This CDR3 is CASGRQGGYNEQFF. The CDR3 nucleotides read TGTGCCAGCGGCAGACAGGGGGGATACAATGAGCAGTTCTTC.

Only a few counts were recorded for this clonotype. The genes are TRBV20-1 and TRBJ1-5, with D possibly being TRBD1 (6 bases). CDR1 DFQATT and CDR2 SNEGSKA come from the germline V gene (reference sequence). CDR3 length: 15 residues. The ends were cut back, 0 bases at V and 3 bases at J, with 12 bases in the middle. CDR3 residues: CSARDVGGVNQPQHF. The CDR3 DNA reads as TGCAGTGCTAGAGATGTAGGGGGTGTCAATCAGCCCCAGCATTTT.

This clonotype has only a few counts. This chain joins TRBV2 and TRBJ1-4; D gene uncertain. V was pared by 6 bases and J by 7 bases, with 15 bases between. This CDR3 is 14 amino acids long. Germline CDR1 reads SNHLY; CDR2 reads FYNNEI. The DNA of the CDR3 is TGTGCCAGCAGCGAACATACTACCCCTGAAAAACTGTTTTTT. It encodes CASSEHTTPEKLFF.

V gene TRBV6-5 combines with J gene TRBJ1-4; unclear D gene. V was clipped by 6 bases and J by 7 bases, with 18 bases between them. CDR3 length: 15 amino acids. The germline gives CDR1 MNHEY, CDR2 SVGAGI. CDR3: CASRTQMGSAEKLFF. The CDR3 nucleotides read TGTGCCAGCAGAACCCAGATGGGCTCCGCTGAAAAACTGTTTTTT.

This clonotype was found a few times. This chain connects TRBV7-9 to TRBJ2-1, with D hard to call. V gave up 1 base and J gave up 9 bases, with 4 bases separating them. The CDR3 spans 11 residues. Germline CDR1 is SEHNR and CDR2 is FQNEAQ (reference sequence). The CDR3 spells CASSLEPEQFF. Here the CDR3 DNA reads TGTGCCAGCAGCTTAGAACCTGAGCAGTTCTTC.

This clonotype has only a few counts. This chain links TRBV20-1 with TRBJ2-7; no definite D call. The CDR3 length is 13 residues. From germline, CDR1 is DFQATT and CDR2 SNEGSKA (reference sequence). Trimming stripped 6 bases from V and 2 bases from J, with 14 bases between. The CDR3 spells CSACKGSTYEQYF. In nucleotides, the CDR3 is TGCAGTGCGTGTAAGGGTTCTACCTACGAGCAGTACTTC.

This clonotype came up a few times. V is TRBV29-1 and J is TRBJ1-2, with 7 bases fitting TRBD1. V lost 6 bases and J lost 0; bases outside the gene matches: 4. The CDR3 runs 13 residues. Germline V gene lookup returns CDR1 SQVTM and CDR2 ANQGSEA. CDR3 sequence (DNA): TGCAGCGTGACCGGGACAGCTAACTATGGCTACACCTTC. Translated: CSVTGTANYGYTF.

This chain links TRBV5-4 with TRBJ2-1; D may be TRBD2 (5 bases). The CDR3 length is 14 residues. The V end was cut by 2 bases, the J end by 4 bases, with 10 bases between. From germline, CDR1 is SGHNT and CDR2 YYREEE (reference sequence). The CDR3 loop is CASSFSSIYNEQFF. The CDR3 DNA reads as TGTGCCAGCAGCTTTTCTAGCATTTACAATGAGCAGTTCTTC.

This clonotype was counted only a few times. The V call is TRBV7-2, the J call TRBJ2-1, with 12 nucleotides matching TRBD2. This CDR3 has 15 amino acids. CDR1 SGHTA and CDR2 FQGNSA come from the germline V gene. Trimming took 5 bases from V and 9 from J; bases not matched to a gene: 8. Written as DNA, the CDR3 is TGTGCCAGCAGCCATCGACTAGCGGGAGTTGTTGAGCAGTTCTTC. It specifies CASSHRLAGVVEQFF.

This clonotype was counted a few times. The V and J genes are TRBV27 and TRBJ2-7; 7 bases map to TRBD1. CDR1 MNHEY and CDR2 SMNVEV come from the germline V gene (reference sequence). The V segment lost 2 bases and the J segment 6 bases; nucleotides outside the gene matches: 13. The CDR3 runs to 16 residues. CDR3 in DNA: TGTGCCAGCAGTTTAAGCCGAGACAGGGCCCTAGTCGAGCAGTACTTC. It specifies CASSLSRDRALVEQYF.

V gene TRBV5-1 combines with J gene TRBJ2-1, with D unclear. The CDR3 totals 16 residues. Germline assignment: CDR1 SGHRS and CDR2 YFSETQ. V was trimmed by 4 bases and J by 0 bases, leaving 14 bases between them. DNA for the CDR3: TGCGCCAGCAGCAACCGAGAGGTGCCCTCCTACAATGAGCAGTTCTTC. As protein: CASSNREVPSYNEQFF. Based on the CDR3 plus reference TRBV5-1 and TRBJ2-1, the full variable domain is KAGVTQTPRYLIKTRGQQVTLSCSPISGHRSVSWYQQTPGQGLQFLFEYFSETQRNKGNFPGRFSGRQFSNSRSEMNVSTLELGDSALYLCASSNREVPSYNEQFFGPGTRLTVL.

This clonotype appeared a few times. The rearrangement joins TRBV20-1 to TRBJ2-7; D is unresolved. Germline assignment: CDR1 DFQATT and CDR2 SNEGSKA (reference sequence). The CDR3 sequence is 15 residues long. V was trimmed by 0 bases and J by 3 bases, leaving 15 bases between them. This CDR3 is CSARDRVAYLYEQYF. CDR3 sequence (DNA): TGCAGTGCTAGAGATCGAGTAGCTTATCTCTACGAGCAGTACTTC.

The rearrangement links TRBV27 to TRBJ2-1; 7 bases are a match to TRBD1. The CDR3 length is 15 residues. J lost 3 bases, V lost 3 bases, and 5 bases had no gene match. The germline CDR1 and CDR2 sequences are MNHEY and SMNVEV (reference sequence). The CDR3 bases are TGTGCCAGCAGTTTGAACAGGGGTATCTACAATGAGCAGTTCTTC. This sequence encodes CASSLNRGIYNEQFF.

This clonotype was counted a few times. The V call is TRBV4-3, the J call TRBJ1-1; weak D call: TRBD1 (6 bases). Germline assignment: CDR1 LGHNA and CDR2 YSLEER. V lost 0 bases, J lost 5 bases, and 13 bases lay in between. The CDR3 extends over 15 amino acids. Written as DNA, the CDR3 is TGCGCCAGCAGCCAAGATAAAAGGGGGTTTACTGAAGCTTTCTTT. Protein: CASSQDKRGFTEAFF.

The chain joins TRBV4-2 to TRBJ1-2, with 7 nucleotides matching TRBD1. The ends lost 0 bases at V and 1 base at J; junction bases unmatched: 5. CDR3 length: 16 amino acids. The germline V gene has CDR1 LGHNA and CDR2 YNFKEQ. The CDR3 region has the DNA TGTGCCAGCAGCCAAGACAGGAACAGGGGTAACTATGGCTACACCTTC. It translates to CASSQDRNRGNYGYTF.

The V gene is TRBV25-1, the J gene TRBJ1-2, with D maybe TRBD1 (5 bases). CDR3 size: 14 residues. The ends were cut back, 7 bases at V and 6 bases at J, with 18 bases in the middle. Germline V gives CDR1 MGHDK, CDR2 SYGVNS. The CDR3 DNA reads TGTGCCAGCACAACGGCAGGGATTAGCGATGGCTACACCTTC. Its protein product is CASTTAGISDGYTF.

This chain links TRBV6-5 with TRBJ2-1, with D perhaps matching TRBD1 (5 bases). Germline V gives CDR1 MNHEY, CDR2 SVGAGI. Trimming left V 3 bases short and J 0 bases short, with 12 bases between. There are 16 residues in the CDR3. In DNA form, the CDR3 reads TGTGCCAGCAGTTATTACCCTAGGGGCTCCTACAATGAGCAGTTCTTC. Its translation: CASSYYPRGSYNEQFF.

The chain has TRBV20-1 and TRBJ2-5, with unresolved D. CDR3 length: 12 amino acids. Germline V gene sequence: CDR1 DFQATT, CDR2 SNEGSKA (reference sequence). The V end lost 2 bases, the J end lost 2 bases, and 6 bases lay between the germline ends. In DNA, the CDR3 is TGCAGTGCTAGACAGTGGCAAGAGACCCAGTACTTC. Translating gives CSARQWQETQYF.

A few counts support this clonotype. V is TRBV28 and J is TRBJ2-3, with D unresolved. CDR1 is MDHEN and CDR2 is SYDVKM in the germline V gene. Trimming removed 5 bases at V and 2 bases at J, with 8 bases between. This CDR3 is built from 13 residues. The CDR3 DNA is TGTGCCAGCAGTGCCCCGGACACAGATACGCAGTATTTT. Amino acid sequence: CASSAPDTDTQYF.

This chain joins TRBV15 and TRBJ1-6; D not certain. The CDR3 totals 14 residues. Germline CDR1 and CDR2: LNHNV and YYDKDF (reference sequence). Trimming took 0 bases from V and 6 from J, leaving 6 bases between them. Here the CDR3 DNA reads TGTGCCACCAGCAGAGAGCACAGTAATTCACCCCTCCACTTT. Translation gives CATSREHSNSPLHF.

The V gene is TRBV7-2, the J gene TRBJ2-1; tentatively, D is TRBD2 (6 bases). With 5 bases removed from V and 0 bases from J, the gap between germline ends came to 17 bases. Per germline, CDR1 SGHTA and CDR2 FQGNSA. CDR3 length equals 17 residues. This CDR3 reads CASSTQTSLSSYNEQFF. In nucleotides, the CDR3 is TGTGCCAGCAGCACCCAGACTAGTCTGAGCTCCTACAATGAGCAGTTCTTC.

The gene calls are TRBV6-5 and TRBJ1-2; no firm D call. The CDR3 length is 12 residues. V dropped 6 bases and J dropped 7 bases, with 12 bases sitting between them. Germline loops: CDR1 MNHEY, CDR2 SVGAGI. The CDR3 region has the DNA TGTGCCAGCAGAACCCAGGCGGGTGGCTACACCTTC. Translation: CASRTQAGGYTF.

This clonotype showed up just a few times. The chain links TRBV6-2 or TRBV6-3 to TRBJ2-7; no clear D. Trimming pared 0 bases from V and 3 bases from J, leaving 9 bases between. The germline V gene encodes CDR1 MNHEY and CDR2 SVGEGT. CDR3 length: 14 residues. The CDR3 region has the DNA TGTGCCAGCAGTTACTCCGACCCGCTCTACGAGCAGTACTTC. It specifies CASSYSDPLYEQYF.

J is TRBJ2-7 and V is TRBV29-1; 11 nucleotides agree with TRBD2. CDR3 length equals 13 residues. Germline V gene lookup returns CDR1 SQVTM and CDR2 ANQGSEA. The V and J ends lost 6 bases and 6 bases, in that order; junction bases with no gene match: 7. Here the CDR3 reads CSVVAGGTSEQYF. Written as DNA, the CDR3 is TGCAGCGTAGTAGCGGGAGGGACCTCCGAGCAGTACTTC.

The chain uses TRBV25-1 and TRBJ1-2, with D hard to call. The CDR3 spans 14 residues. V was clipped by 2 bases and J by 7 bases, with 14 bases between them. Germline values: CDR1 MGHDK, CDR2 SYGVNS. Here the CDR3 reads CASSEGGGAGGYTF. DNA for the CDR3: TGTGCCAGCAGTGAAGGAGGAGGCGCTGGTGGCTACACCTTC.

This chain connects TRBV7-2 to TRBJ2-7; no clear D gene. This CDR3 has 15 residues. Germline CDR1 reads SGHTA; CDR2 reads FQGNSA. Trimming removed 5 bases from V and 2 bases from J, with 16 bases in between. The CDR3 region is CASSEQRTITYEQYF. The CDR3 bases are TGTGCCAGCAGCGAACAGCGCACTATAACCTACGAGCAGTACTTC.

CDR3 sequence reads: CASSLMVGRGRQFF. CDR3 coding DNA: TGTGCCAGCAGCCTAATGGTCGGGAGAGGCCGGCAGTTCTTC. This rearrangement joins TRBV7-3 to TRBJ2-1; TRBD2 is a possible D gene (6 bases). The germline V and J ends were trimmed by 5 bases and 12 bases, with 20 bases remaining between them. The germline V gene encodes CDR1 SGHTA and CDR2 FQGTGA. This CDR3 contains 14 residues. The variable domain in full, with the rest retrieved from reference TRBV7-3 and TRBJ2-1, is GAGVSQTPSNKVTEKGKYVELRCDPISGHTALYWYRQSLGQGPEFLIYFQGTGAADDSGLPNDRFFAVRPEGSVSTLKIQRTERGDSAVYLCASSLMVGRGRQFFGPGTRLTVL.

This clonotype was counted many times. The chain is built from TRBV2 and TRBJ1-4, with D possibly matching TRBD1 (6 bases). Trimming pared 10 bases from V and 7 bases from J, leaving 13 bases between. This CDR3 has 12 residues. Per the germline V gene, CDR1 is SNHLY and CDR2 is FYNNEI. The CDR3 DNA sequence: TGTGCCACATCAGGGGAGGGTGAAAAACTGTTTTTT. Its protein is CATSGEGEKLFF.

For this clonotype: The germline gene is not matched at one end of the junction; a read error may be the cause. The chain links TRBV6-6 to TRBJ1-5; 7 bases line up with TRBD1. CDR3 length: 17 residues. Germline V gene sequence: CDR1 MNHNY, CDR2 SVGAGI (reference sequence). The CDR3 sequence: CASSTTGVTGGNQTQHF. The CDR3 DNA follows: TGTGCCAGCAGTACTACAGGGGTTACAGGTGGCAATCAGACCCAGCATTTT.

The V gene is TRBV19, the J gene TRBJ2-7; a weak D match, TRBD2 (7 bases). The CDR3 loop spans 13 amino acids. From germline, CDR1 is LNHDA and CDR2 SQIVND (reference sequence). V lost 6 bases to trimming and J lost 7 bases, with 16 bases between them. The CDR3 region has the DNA TGTGCCAGTAGCCGTCCGGGGGGCTGGGAGCAGTACTTC. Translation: CASSRPGGWEQYF.

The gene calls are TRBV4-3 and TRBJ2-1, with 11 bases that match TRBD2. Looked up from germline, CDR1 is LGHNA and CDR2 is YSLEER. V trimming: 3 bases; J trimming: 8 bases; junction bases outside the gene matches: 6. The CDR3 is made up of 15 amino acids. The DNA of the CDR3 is TGCGCCAGCAGCCAGAGCACTAGCGGGAGTTATGAGCAGTTCTTC. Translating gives CASSQSTSGSYEQFF.

The CDR3 protein is CASSLSEGGSYEQYF. The CDR3 nucleotides are TGTGCCAGCAGCTTGAGCGAGGGAGGCTCCTACGAGCAGTACTTC. The chain carries TRBV7-2 and TRBJ2-7, with TRBD2 as a possible D gene (6 bases). Germline assignment: CDR1 SGHTA and CDR2 FQGNSA. V gave up 3 bases and J gave up 0 bases, with 12 bases separating them. This CDR3 has 15 residues.